The rows below give T cell receptor beta chains drawn from one sample of a study of blood T cells in healthy people across ages. Each CDR3 protein is one row after TCRdb ran MiXCR on the 5' RACE reads. The sample includes around 990,000 distinct CDR3 sequences, under 30% of them seen just once. This same sample was also part of a study on T cells of mothers and their children.

Sequencing used blood. All receptors derive from a girl aged 2-9 years in good health. Both conserved end residues are part of each CDR3. The D gene is left open where the match is weak. Only part of the rows carry a size: once, few, many, or a class if the clone is expanded.

TRBJ1-2,TRBV6-5,few,NA,CASSPAGRENTF,TGTGCCAGCAGCCCTGCCGGCAGGGAAAACACCTTC
TRBJ2-3,TRBV14,NA,NA,CASSQDKGRRTDTQYF,TGTGCCAGCAGCCAAGATAAGGGAAGGAGGACAGATACGCAGTATTTT
TRBJ2-1,TRBV3-1,NA,NA,CASSQVSGSEQFF,TGTGCCAGCAGCCAAGTTTCCGGCAGTGAGCAGTTCTTC
TRBJ1-3,TRBV19,NA,TRBD1,CASSRQGHSGNTIYF,TGTGCCAGTAGCCGACAGGGACACTCTGGAAACACCATATATTTT
TRBJ2-5,TRBV5-1,NA,TRBD1,CASSLNIGTEQETQYF,TGCGCCAGCAGCTTGAATATAGGGACAGAACAAGAGACCCAGTACTTC
TRBJ2-3,TRBV10-3,few,TRBD2,CALKTSGEDTQYF,TGTGCCCTTAAGACTAGCGGTGAAGATACGCAGTATTTT
TRBJ1-1,TRBV3-1,few,NA,CASSQRSRRTHTEAFF,TGTGCCAGCAGCCAACGTTCTCGACGGACCCACACTGAAGCTTTCTTT
TRBJ2-7,TRBV5-6,NA,NA,CASSLSGSLEQYF,TGTGCCAGCAGCTTGTCGGGCTCTCTAGAGCAGTACTTC
TRBJ2-3,TRBV7-8,few,TRBD2,CASSPPGTSEEMEADTQYF,TGTGCCAGCTCTCCCCCCGGGACTAGCGAGGAGATGGAGGCAGATACGCAGTATTTT
TRBJ2-7,TRBV10-3,few,NA,CAIRETTYEQYF,TGTGCCATCAGGGAGACCACCTACGAGCAGTACTTC
TRBJ1-1,TRBV7-9,NA,NA,CASSKNQETAFF,TGTGCCAGCAGCAAAAACCAGGAGACAGCTTTCTTT
TRBJ1-5,TRBV20-1,NA,TRBD1,CSAGQGGRPQHF,TGCAGTGCTGGACAGGGAGGGCGGCCCCAGCATTTT
TRBJ1-1,TRBV12-5,few,NA,CASGSIGISFF,TGTGCTAGTGGTTCCATCGGAATCTCTTTCTTT
TRBJ2-7,TRBV20-1,NA,NA,CSARDARDKPYEQYF,TGCAGTGCTAGAGATGCCCGGGACAAACCCTACGAGCAGTACTTC
TRBJ2-3,TRBV4-2,NA,TRBD2,CASSQELLAGVPDTQYF,TGTGCCAGCAGCCAAGAACTCTTAGCGGGAGTCCCAGATACGCAGTATTTT
TRBJ2-7,TRBV6-1,NA,NA,CASSSRVAGASYEQCF,TGTGCCAGCAGCTCTAGGGTGGCGGGGGCCTCCTACGAGCAGTGCTTC
TRBJ1-2,TRBV3-1,NA,NA,CASSQGEAYYGYTF,TGTGCCAGCAGCCAGGGGGAGGCCTACTATGGCTACACCTTC